The subject of this entry is one TCR beta chain. The sample belongs to a study of STAT5B mutations in CD4+ large granular lymphocyte leukemia. Looking at the study overall: Healthy donors showed HLA-associated enrichment of the CDR3 'QG' motif.

How the authors handled the data: Productive clonotypes were detectable down to 2.59 x 10-5 frequency. Produced via immunoSEQ multiplex PCR; TCRdb's table is partial and in-frame only. V, J and clone size reflect that table, while D and trimming were determined from the DNA. In the table there are 30,000 to 40,000 clones, 70% to 90% of which are singletons. The TCR sequence derives from a human donor in good health. Material for sequencing was CD4+ T cells from blood buffy coats.

CDR3 sequence reads: CASLSRLQGIRVTEAFF. The CDR3 DNA sequence: TGTGCCAGTCTATCCAGACTCCAGGGGATCAGAGTCACTGAAGCTTTCTTT. The J gene is TRBJ1-1, the V gene TRBV19; maybe TRBD1 (6 bases). The CDR3 is 17 amino acids. From germline, CDR1 is LNHDA and CDR2 SQIVND (reference sequence). Trimming shortened V by 8 bases and J by 4 bases, and 26 bases separated the two germline ends.